This T cell receptor beta chain comes out of a study of blood T cell repertoires in COVID-19 (TCRdb year 2020). About the full investigation: Samples covering the acute and convalescent phases of COVID-19 were provided by collaborators in the United States, Italy and Spain. The prospective study material was composed of cDNA or gDNA derived from T cells, B-cell-depleted T cells, or PBMCs. The dataset comprised deeply sampled blood TCRbeta repertoires from subjects exposed to, actively infected with, or recovered from COVID-19. The repertoires were released in a freely available public database intended as a resource for research on the immune response to SARS-CoV-2. The samples were drawn from two sources: the first 160 participants of the ongoing ImmuneRACE study, and approximately 1,300 subjects contributed by 6 global collaborators. Nearly every sample came with metadata listing a de-identified subject ID, COVID-19 status, age in years and sex. Where available, HLA class I and class II types were obtained from metadata supplied by the sample provider rather than from assay-based typing.

From the cysteine through the phenylalanine, the CDR3 covers 13 amino acids. This entry keeps only the CDR3 DNA: 39 bases, framed from base 1. A distance of 8 bases separates the germline ends of V and J, which lose 6 bases and 2 bases respectively. The germline V gene supplies CDR1 SGHAT and CDR2 FQNNGV. In Seattle, one collaborating source enrolled patients while the infection was active and tracked those patients longitudinally over the course of disease. Whole blood was collected in K2EDTA tubes by collaborating institutions according to the institutions' own protocols. For TCRbeta analysis, collaborators shipped samples in one of three forms: frozen whole blood, isolated PBMCs, or DNA extracted from either of those sample types. What the work shows at the level of the full study, not this receptor alone: The quantity of clinical and demographic metadata differed by source and by participant and was supplied without curation.

The immunoSEQ Assay, a bias-controlled multiplex PCR, was used to amplify TCRbeta CDR3 regions from genomic DNA. On the study's bioinformatics: The number of nucleated cells in each sample was estimated from the amplification of reference gene primers within the assay. To quantify the absolute abundance of each unique TCRbeta CDR3 rearrangement, sequence reads were collapsed and filtered. Productive Simpson clonality was computed per sample as the square root of Simpson's diversity index over productive rearrangements. What TCRdb holds here is the immuneACCESS table cut down to in-frame rearrangements. Part of the clones is not present; checked against another copy, under half of the missing clones reflect an unresolved V gene, and the others are unexplained. V and J calls and clone size follow that table, whereas D and trimming were derived from the DNA. Present in this sample are around 470,000 clones, 89% of which were seen just once. 0.9% of the sample goes to the ten largest clones.

This clone came up once. Its antigen target is currently unknown. Base qualities were left out, and no much larger clone turns up one base away. The sequence is built from TRBV11-2 and TRBJ1-5; the D gene identity is not certain. The sample taken for sequencing was peripheral blood. This TCR came from a man between 18 and 35 years old with COVID-19, enrolled during active disease. The nucleotides are TGTGCCAGCAGTCTGAGAGGCAATCAGCCCCAGCATTTT. Its protein reads: CASSLRGNQPQHF.